Presented here are 8 T cell receptor beta chains from one specimen sequenced in a study of regulatory T cells in long-lasting Graves disease. As to time point: newly diagnosed GD, antithyroid drugs for less than 3 months. RNA isolated from PBMCs was used to make the TCR library. TCR beta libraries were built with iRepertoire HTBI primers and Arm-PCR of CDR3 regions. Each CDR3 protein gets one entry after TCRdb re-called the multiplex PCR reads with MiXCR. Of about 440,000 distinct CDR3 sequences listed, about 16% were seen once; the top ten hold less than 30%. A further study also used this sample, focusing on T cells in Graves' hyperthyroidism and ophthalmopathy.

The specimen was peripheral blood mononuclear cells (PBMCs), collected at new diagnosis, from a patient treated with antithyroid drugs. These receptors originate from a woman younger than 35 with Graves disease.

In this sample, this clonotype turned up a few times. The V and J genes are TRBV6-1 and TRBJ2-1; D unclear. The CDR3 spans 15 residues. Germline V gives CDR1 MNHNS, CDR2 SASEGT. Trimming removed 6 bases from V and 0 bases from J, with 12 bases in between. For the CDR3, the DNA is TGTGCCAGCAGCTACCTCCAGAGCTCCTACAATGAGCAGTTCTTC. It translates to CASSYLQSSYNEQFF.

This clonotype was seen at least ten times. This sequence joins TRBV7-9 and TRBJ2-1; tentative D call: TRBD2 (6 bases). Germline CDR1 SEHNR, CDR2 FQNEAQ (reference sequence). V was cut by 1 base and J by 6 bases, with 13 bases left in between. There are 15 residues in the CDR3. The CDR3 region is CASSLGRERGNEQFF. CDR3 in DNA: TGTGCCAGCAGCTTAGGTCGGGAGAGGGGCAATGAGCAGTTCTTC.

On this clonotype itself: With a much larger clone just one base away, this may be a read error. This rearrangement joins TRBV18 to TRBJ1-1; D is undetermined. Germline assignment: CDR1 KGHSH and CDR2 LQKENI. The CDR3 length is 13 residues. The CDR3 bases are TGTGCCAGCTCACCAAAAACGAACGCTGAAGCTTTCTTT. It is translated as CASSPKTNAEAFF.

This clonotype has a count of ten or more. The CDR3 nucleotides read TGCGCCAGCAGCTTGTATGGGGGCGACTATGGCTACACCTTC. Amino acid sequence: CASSLYGGDYGYTF. V and J are TRBV5-1 and TRBJ1-2; tentatively, D is TRBD1 (6 bases). The CDR3 contains 14 residues. V lost 1 base to trimming and J lost 3 bases, with 10 bases between them. CDR1 and CDR2 (germline): SGHRS, YFSETQ.

This chain uses TRBV4-1 with TRBJ2-5; D might be TRBD1 (6 bases). CDR1 and CDR2 (germline): MGHRA, YSYEKL. Trimming took 3 bases from V and 2 from J, leaving 25 bases between them. This CDR3 contains 19 residues. The CDR3 DNA reads as TGCGCCAGCAGCCATCCTAACCTGGACAGTCCATCGGGGCAAGAGACCCAGTACTTC. This translates into CASSHPNLDSPSGQETQYF.

This clonotype was seen repeatedly, ten times or more. The chain has TRBV5-1 and TRBJ2-7; 8 positions match TRBD2. In germline, CDR1 is SGHRS, CDR2 YFSETQ. CDR3 length: 14 amino acids. The V gene end was trimmed by 4 bases and the J gene end by 7 bases; junction bases not matched to a gene: 10. The CDR3 DNA is TGCGCCAGCAGCGACGCGGGGGGCCTGGGGGAGCAGTACTTC. It encodes CASSDAGGLGEQYF.

In this sample, this clonotype turned up many times. The chain recombines TRBV27 with TRBJ2-7; maybe TRBD2 (7 bases). The CDR3 has 15 residues. V was clipped by 3 bases and J by 6 bases, with 18 bases between them. Germline values: CDR1 MNHEY, CDR2 SMNVEV (reference sequence). The CDR3 nucleotides are TGTGCCAGCAGTTTGGGGAGGGGGTACGGTGGCGAGCAGTACTTC. It is translated as CASSLGRGYGGEQYF.

The rearrangement uses TRBV27 and TRBJ2-2; D ambiguous. The CDR3 is 14 amino acids. Between the trimmed V and J ends, which lost 2 bases and 4 bases, there was a span of 8 bases. The germline V gene has CDR1 MNHEY and CDR2 SMNVEV (reference sequence). The CDR3 is CASSLGRTTGELFF. DNA of the CDR3: TGTGCCAGCAGTTTAGGACGGACCACCGGGGAGCTGTTTTTT.